This T cell receptor beta chain was sequenced during a study of cytomegalovirus exposure and HLA in healthy donors. The PCR contained 60 Vbeta and 13 Jbeta primers. The table came from immunoSEQ multiplex PCR; TCRdb's copy has only in-frame clones and leaves some out. The table has fewer than 250,000 clones, around 87% seen once. Study-wide findings and caveats: Follow-up analysis later connected one missense variant in DCLRE1C with trimming of TCR beta V- and J-genes.

Details on this clone: The antigen remains unidentified.

Sample: PBMCs. The sequence derives from a man aged 30 to 45 in good health and CMV-seronegative.

DNA for the CDR3: TGTGCCAGCAGTCCGCTTTTCGGGGTAGCGTCCACCGGGGAGCTGTTTTTT. Encoded protein: CASSPLFGVASTGELFF. The J gene is TRBJ2-2, the V gene TRBV27, with D possibly TRBD2 on 5 matching bases. V was pared by 5 bases and J by 4 bases, with 20 bases between. CDR3 size: 17 residues. Germline V gene data show CDR1 as MNHEY and CDR2 as SMNVEV (reference sequence).